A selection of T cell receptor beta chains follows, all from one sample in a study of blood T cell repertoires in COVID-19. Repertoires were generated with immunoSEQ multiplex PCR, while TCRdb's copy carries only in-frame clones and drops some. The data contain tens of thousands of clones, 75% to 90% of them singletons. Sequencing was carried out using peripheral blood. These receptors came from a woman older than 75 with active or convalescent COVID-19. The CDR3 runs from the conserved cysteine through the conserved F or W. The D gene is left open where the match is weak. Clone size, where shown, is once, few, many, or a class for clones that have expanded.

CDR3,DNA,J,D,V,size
CASRAGLAGAYEQYF,TGTGCCAGCAGGGCGGGACTAGCGGGGGCTTACGAGCAGTACTTC,TRBJ2-7,TRBD2,TRBV2,NA
CASSSTGADNSPLHF,TGTGCCAGCAGCTCAACAGGGGCGGATAATTCACCCCTCCACTTT,TRBJ1-6,TRBD1,TRBV5-5,NA
CASSLEVSNQPQHF,TGTGCCAGCAGCCTGGAGGTGAGCAATCAGCCCCAGCATTTT,TRBJ1-5,NA,TRBV4-2,NA
CSVAPPGTEETQYF,TGCAGCGTCGCCCCGCCGGGGACAGAAGAGACCCAGTACTTC,TRBJ2-5,TRBD1,TRBV29-1,NA
CASSLAGNGNTIYF,TGCGCCAGCAGCTTAGCGGGGAACGGAAACACCATATATTTT,TRBJ1-3,NA,TRBV5-1,once
CASSADTTYEQYF,TGTGCCAGCAGCGCGGACACAACCTACGAGCAGTACTTC,TRBJ2-7,NA,TRBV7-9,NA
CASSTRVGSGGQETQYF,TGTGCCAGCAGCACCAGAGTTGGTAGCGGGGGCCAAGAGACCCAGTACTTC,TRBJ2-5,TRBD2,TRBV11-2,NA
CASSYGSVQETQYF,TGCGCCAGCAGCTACGGGTCGGTGCAAGAGACCCAGTACTTC,TRBJ2-5,NA,TRBV5-1,NA
CATSTELSSYEQYF,TGTGCCACCAGCACAGAGCTTAGCTCCTACGAGCAGTACTTC,TRBJ2-7,NA,TRBV15,NA
CSVATTGAGTEAFF,TGCAGCGTTGCAACCACAGGGGCTGGGACTGAAGCTTTCTTT,TRBJ1-1,TRBD1,TRBV29-1,NA
CASSQEGTTGTGVGIVAKLFF,TGCGCCAGCAGCCAAGAAGGAACGACCGGGACAGGGGTGGGGATAGTGGCAAAACTGTTTTTT,TRBJ1-4,TRBD1,TRBV4-1,NA
CASSTGQNNEQFF,TGCGCCAGCAGCACGGGACAGAACAATGAGCAGTTCTTC,TRBJ2-1,TRBD1,TRBV5-1,NA
CASSVVNRPNTEAFF,TGTGCCAGCAGCGTAGTCAACAGACCGAACACTGAAGCTTTCTTT,TRBJ1-1,NA,TRBV9,NA
CATTYGGPGELFF,TGTGCCACCACCTATGGGGGCCCCGGGGAGCTGTTTTTT,TRBJ2-2,NA,TRBV24-1,NA
CATKRDLSYNEQFF,TGTGCCACAAAGCGGGACCTCTCCTACAATGAGCAGTTCTTC,TRBJ2-1,TRBD2,TRBV27,NA
CASSPQGKGYGYTF,TGTGCCAGCAGTCCCCAGGGGAAGGGCTATGGCTACACCTTC,TRBJ1-2,NA,TRBV2,NA
CASSQDQGRGALGTKFF,TGCGCCAGCAGCCAAGATCAGGGGCGGGGGGCACTCGGGACGAAGTTCTTC,TRBJ2-1,TRBD2,TRBV4-1,NA
CATKPGLAGFRQYF,TGTGCCACCAAGCCGGGACTAGCGGGGTTCCGGCAGTACTTC,TRBJ2-7,TRBD2,TRBV15,NA
CASSLKHRLDGEQFF,TGTGCCAGCAGCTTGAAACACCGACTAGACGGTGAGCAGTTCTTC,TRBJ2-1,NA,TRBV7-8,few
CASSAQSGQGVNYGYTF,TGTGCCAGCTCTGCCCAATCGGGACAGGGGGTAAACTATGGCTACACCTTC,TRBJ1-2,TRBD1,TRBV18,NA
CASSLVRGSSGANVLTF,TGCGCCAGCAGCTTGGTTCGGGGGAGCTCTGGGGCCAACGTCCTGACTTTC,TRBJ2-6,NA,TRBV5-1,few
CASSPYRGRVLYTF,TGTGCCAGCAGTCCATACAGGGGGCGCGTTCTCTACACCTTC,TRBJ1-2,TRBD1,TRBV6-6,NA
CASSPGREGGYTF,TGTGCCAGCAGTCCCGGCAGGGAGGGTGGCTACACCTTC,TRBJ1-2,NA,TRBV4-2,NA
CASSPPTAVDGYTF,TGTGCCAGCAGCCCCCCCACTGCGGTGGATGGCTACACCTTC,TRBJ1-2,NA,TRBV7-2,medium-sized
CASSLRSLAGAETQYF,TGTGCCAGCAGTTTAAGGTCTCTAGCGGGGGCTGAGACCCAGTACTTC,TRBJ2-5,TRBD2,TRBV27,NA
CASSPWDSQNTEAFF,TGTGCCAGCAGCCCCTGGGACAGTCAGAACACTGAAGCTTTCTTT,TRBJ1-1,TRBD1,TRBV7-9,NA
CATSETGANYGYTF,TGTGCCACCAGTGAGACAGGAGCTAACTATGGCTACACCTTC,TRBJ1-2,NA,TRBV24-1,NA
CASSLEAGSSYNEQFF,TGTGCCAGCAGCTTGGAGGCGGGGAGCTCCTACAATGAGCAGTTCTTC,TRBJ2-1,NA,TRBV5-4,NA
CASSPMTTSGGVAKNIQYF,TGTGCCAGCTCACCAATGACTACTAGCGGGGGGGTTGCCAAAAACATTCAGTACTTC,TRBJ2-4,TRBD2,TRBV18,once
CASSQPPGQGPKQYF,TGTGCCAGCAGCCAACCTCCGGGACAGGGACCCAAGCAGTACTTC,TRBJ2-7,TRBD1,TRBV3-1/TRBV3-2,NA
CASSTPLSGSQETQYF,TGTGCCAGCAGTACTCCCCTTAGCGGGAGCCAAGAGACCCAGTACTTC,TRBJ2-5,TRBD2,TRBV28,NA
CASSGQPANYGYTF,TGTGCCAGCAGTGGACAGCCCGCTAACTATGGCTACACCTTC,TRBJ1-2,NA,TRBV25-1,NA
CASSLRGVGYGYTF,TGTGCCAGCAGCCTACGGGGGGTCGGCTATGGCTACACCTTC,TRBJ1-2,NA,TRBV5-6,NA
CASSRKTGQGPYEQYF,TGCGCCAGCAGCCGTAAAACGGGACAGGGACCCTACGAGCAGTACTTC,TRBJ2-7,TRBD1,TRBV5-1,NA
CASSQAGTNPGNTIYF,TGTGCCAGCAGCCAAGCCGGGACAAATCCTGGAAACACCATATATTTT,TRBJ1-3,NA,TRBV3-1/TRBV3-2,NA
CASSLSRQTIEAFF,TGTGCCAGCAGTTTATCGAGACAGACGATTGAAGCTTTCTTT,TRBJ1-1,NA,TRBV27,NA
CASTLNYEQYF,TGTGCCAGCACTCTTAACTACGAGCAGTACTTC,TRBJ2-7,NA,TRBV12-3/TRBV12-4,NA
CASSSPEGFYNEQFF,TGTGCCAGCAGCTCCCCGGAGGGGTTCTACAATGAGCAGTTCTTC,TRBJ2-1,NA,TRBV7-2,NA
CASSLARPGDTGELFF,TGTGCCAGCAGCTTAGCCCGGCCAGGGGACACCGGGGAGCTGTTTTTT,TRBJ2-2,NA,TRBV7-9,NA
CASSMIGGSNQPQHF,TGTGCCAGTAGTATGATAGGGGGCAGCAATCAGCCCCAGCATTTT,TRBJ1-5,TRBD1,TRBV19,once
CASSYYRGQETQYF,TGTGCCAGCAGTTATTACAGGGGTCAAGAGACCCAGTACTTC,TRBJ2-5,TRBD1,TRBV6-5,NA
CASSKLRTGEAFF,TGTGCCAGTAGTAAACTACGGACAGGCGAAGCTTTCTTT,TRBJ1-1,TRBD1,TRBV19,NA
CASSLDLVGAGNTIYF,TGCGCCAGCAGCTTGGACCTTGTCGGGGCTGGAAACACCATATATTTT,TRBJ1-3,NA,TRBV5-1,NA
CASSTLGQGRGGYTF,TGTGCCAGTAGTACCCTGGGACAGGGACGGGGTGGCTACACCTTC,TRBJ1-2,TRBD1,TRBV19,once
CASSLEGAQNNEQFF,TGCGCCAGCAGCTTGGAGGGGGCGCAGAACAATGAGCAGTTCTTC,TRBJ2-1,TRBD1,TRBV5-1,NA
CATSRERGGGLNEQFF,TGTGCCACCAGCAGAGAGCGGGGGGGAGGTCTCAATGAGCAGTTCTTC,TRBJ2-1,TRBD2,TRBV15,few
CASSPRTSSGNTIYF,TGTGCCAGCAGCCCCCGCACGAGCTCTGGAAACACCATATATTTT,TRBJ1-3,NA,TRBV9,once
CASSLTGGAGNQPQHF,TGTGCCAGCAGCCTCACAGGGGGCGCCGGCAATCAGCCCCAGCATTTT,TRBJ1-5,TRBD1,TRBV28,NA
CATSDGVAGYTDTQYF,TGTGCCACCAGTGATGGGGTAGCGGGGTACACAGATACGCAGTATTTT,TRBJ2-3,TRBD2,TRBV24-1,NA
CASSLGGQGSYGYTF,TGCGCCAGCAGCTTGGGGGGACAGGGCAGCTATGGCTACACCTTC,TRBJ1-2,TRBD1,TRBV5-1,NA